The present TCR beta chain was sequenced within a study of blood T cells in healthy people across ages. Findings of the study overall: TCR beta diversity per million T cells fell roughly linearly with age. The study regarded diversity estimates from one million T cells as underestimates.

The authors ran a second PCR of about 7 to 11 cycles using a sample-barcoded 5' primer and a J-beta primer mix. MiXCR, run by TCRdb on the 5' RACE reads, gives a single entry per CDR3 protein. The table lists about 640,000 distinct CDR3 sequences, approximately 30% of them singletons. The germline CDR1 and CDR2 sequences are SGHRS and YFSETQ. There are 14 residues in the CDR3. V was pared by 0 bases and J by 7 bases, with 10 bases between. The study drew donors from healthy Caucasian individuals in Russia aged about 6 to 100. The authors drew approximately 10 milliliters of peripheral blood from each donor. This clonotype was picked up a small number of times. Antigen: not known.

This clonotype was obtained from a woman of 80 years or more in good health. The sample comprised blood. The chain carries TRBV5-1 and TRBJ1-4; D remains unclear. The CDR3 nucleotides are TGCGCCAGCAGCTTGGGCAGTATTCCTGAAAAACTGTTTTTT. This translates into CASSLGSIPEKLFF.